This T cell receptor beta chain was recovered during a study of cytotoxic CD8 clonotypes in ibrutinib-treated CLL. General study points: Baseline clonality was higher than in age-matched healthy donors and moved in step with circulating CD8+ T-cell counts.

V lost 0 bases to trimming and J lost 4 bases, with 15 bases between them. The CDR3 is made up of 17 amino acids. The germline CDR1 and CDR2 sequences are MGHRA and YSYEKL. As concerns this clone: Antigen unknown.

Cryopreserved PBMCs provided approximately 1.9 micrograms of genomic DNA for the TCR beta libraries. Measured with immunoSEQ multiplex PCR; TCRdb has only the in-frame clones, and not every one. The repertoire holds roughly 70,000 clones, with approximately 80% as singletons. This specimen was PBMCs, taken at disease progression, from a patient treated with ibrutinib. This sequence was found in a human donor with chronic lymphocytic leukemia. V and J are TRBV4-1 and TRBJ2-2, with D possibly being TRBD2 (6 bases). This CDR3 is CASSQDLDGSVTGELFF. The DNA for the CDR3 is TGCGCCAGCAGCCAAGATTTAGACGGGAGTGTCACCGGGGAGCTGTTTTTT.